The clone carrying this T cell receptor beta chain was counted once. These data originate in a study of blood T cell repertoires in COVID-19. As for the study in general: The United States, Italy and Spain were the sources of the acute and convalescent COVID-19 samples. In each case, the material was cDNA or gDNA derived from T cells, B-cell-depleted T cells, or PBMCs.

In the authors' workflow: Reference gene primers were amplified, and this amplification served to estimate nucleated cell counts. TCRdb keeps only in-frame clones here, not all; method: immunoSEQ multiplex PCR. That table furnishes V, J and clone size, whereas the DNA furnished D and trimming. In the table there are roughly 210,000 clones, roughly nine tenths of which are singletons. The sequenced material came from peripheral blood. This clonotype originated in a man aged 65 to 85 with acute or convalescent COVID-19.

The CDR3 sequence is CASSILAGYEQFF. The CDR3 coding sequence is TGTGCCAGTAGTATCCTAGCGGGATATGAGCAGTTCTTC. V gene TRBV19 combines with J gene TRBJ2-1; 9 nucleotides match TRBD2. The germline gives CDR1 LNHDA, CDR2 SQIVND (reference sequence). CDR3 length: 13 amino acids. V was pared by 3 bases and J by 8 bases, with 2 bases of the junction left unmatched.